This T cell receptor (beta chain) derives from a study of T-cell reconstitution after alpha-beta-depleted transplantation in children. The authors prepared the TCRbeta library with unique molecular identifiers. TCRdb reanalysed the PCR reads using MiXCR and keeps one entry per CDR3 protein. The sample includes about 870,000 distinct CDR3 sequences, less than 20% of them seen just once. This clonotype has only a few counts. Its cognate antigen is unknown. Study findings and constraints: Several hundred rapidly expanded clones from non-depleted graft cells reportedly supplied alpha-beta T cells about two months post-transplant. By one year post-transplant, T-cell counts and diversity largely arose from T cells that were newly produced. Elevated TCRbeta diversity at day 60 was traced, in some patients, to surviving recipient T cells and thymic progenitors.

The trim removed 5 bases at V and 4 bases at J, leaving 13 bases unmatched. The CDR3 has 17 amino acids. Looked up from germline, CDR1 is SEHNR and CDR2 is FQNEAQ (reference sequence). The chain has TRBV7-9 and TRBJ2-5; TRBD2 aligns across 10 bases. Material: PBMCs, mostly from graft donor cells, obtained 360 days after TCRalphabeta/CD19-depleted stem cell transplant. The receptor was isolated from a male patient younger than 18 who had a stem cell transplant for acute lymphoblastic leukemia, so the T cells may come from the graft donor. The CDR3 region has the DNA TGTGCCAGCAGCCCTAGCGGTCTAGCGGGAGTTTCAGAGACCCAGTACTTC. This translates into CASSPSGLAGVSETQYF.